Given below is one T cell receptor beta chain in context. V trimming: 4 bases; J trimming: 1 base; junction bases outside the gene matches: 1. CDR1 and CDR2 from the germline V gene are MRHNA and SNTAGT. The CDR3 has 16 amino acids. TCRdb keeps only in-frame clones here, not all; method: immunoSEQ multiplex PCR. This table has some 66,000 clones, roughly 92% appearing once. The sample is drawn from a study of Tregs in tolerant kidney transplant recipients. Sequences were derived from CD8+ T cells from blood, sampled before the transplant. The source is a human donor who received a combined kidney and bone marrow transplant. The chain combines TRBV6-4 with TRBJ2-1, with 13 bases lining up with TRBD2. The CDR3 spells CASSAGLAGSYNEQFF. Here the CDR3 DNA reads TGTGCCAGCAGTGCGGGACTAGCGGGGTCCTACAATGAGCAGTTCTTC.